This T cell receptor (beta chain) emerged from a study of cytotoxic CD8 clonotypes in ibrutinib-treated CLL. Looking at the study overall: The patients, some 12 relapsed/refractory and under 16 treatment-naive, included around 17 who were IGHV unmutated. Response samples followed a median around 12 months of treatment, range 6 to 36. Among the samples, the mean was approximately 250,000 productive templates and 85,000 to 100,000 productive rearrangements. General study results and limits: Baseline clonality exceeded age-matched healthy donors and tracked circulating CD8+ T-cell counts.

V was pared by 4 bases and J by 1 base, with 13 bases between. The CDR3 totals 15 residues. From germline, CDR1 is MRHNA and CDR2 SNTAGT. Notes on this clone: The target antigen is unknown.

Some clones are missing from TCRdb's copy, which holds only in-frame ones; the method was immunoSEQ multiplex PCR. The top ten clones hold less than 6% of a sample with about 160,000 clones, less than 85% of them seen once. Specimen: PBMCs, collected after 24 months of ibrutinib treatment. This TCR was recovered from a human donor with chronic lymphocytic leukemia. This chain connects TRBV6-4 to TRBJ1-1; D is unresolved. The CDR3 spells CASSARGTSNTEAFF. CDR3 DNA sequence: TGTGCCAGCAGTGCCCGGGGTACCTCGAACACTGAAGCTTTCTTT.